Here is one TCR beta chain with its context. What it binds is unknown. Over several immunoSEQ plates, each subset's genomic DNA was distributed in even portions. Data came from immunoSEQ multiplex PCR; TCRdb stores just in-frame clones and leaves some out. The data hold about 490,000 clones, with about 79% observed a single time. The data belong to a study of shared clonotypes between healthy human individuals. The study, taken as a whole, reports: Collection of samples was limited to blood; tissue repertoires likely differ. Deeper or shallower sequencing was expected to change how clonotypes are shared among donors.

CDR3 length equals 16 residues. V lost 5 bases, J lost 2 bases, and 11 bases stayed unmatched. Germline CDR1 reads SSHAT; CDR2 reads FNYEAQ (reference sequence). Sequencing was carried out using PBMCs. The sequence was obtained from a woman aged 40-49 years in good health. Some clones in this sample may be carry-over from other donors' samples. This sequence joins TRBV7-7 and TRBJ2-5, with 7 bases fitting TRBD2. DNA for the CDR3: TGTGCCAGCAGCCCCGTTGGAGCGGGAACGCAAGAGACCCAGTACTTC. Translation gives CASSPVGAGTQETQYF.